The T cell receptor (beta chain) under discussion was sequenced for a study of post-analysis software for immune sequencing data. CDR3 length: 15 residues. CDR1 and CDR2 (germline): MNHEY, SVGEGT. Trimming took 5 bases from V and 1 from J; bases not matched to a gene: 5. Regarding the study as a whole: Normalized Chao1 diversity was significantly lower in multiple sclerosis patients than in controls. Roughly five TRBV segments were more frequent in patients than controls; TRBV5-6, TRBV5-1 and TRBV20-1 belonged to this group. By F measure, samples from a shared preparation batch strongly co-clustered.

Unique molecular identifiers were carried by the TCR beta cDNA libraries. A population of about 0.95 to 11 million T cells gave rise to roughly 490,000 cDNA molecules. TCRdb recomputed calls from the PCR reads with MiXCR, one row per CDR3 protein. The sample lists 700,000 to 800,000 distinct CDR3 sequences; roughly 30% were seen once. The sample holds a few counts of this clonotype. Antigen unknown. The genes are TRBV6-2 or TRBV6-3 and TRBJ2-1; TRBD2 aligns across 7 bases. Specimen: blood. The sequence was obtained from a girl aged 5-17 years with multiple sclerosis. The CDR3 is CASSLTSRSYNEQFF. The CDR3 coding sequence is TGTGCCAGCAGTCTGACTAGCAGGTCCTACAATGAGCAGTTCTTC.